Below, 14 T cell receptor beta chains from the same sample are listed, as sequenced in a study of T-cell memory formation after mild COVID-19 (dated by TCRdb to about 2021). Library preparation used 5' RACE. These reads were obtained on an Illumina NovaSeq 6000. TCRdb ran its own pipeline on the public reads, namely fastp trimming at Q25 and MiXCR clone calling, and kept in-frame beta chains. Each entry is one CDR3 protein sequence, shown with its most common DNA and genes. This sample is represented by 350,000 to 500,000 distinct CDR3 sequences; over 15% of them were singletons. The ten largest clonotypes hold 20% to 25% of the sample. Sequencing used PBMCs or a T cell subset sorted from them (not recorded which). These receptors came from a young man who had mild COVID-19 (a few samples of this study predate the infection). The sample titles of this study are shuffled in the database, so cell type and time point are left out; the donor was told from shared clones.

This sequence joins TRBV4-1 and TRBJ1-1, with D maybe TRBD1 (5 bases). Germline CDR1 MGHRA, CDR2 YSYEKL. The length of the CDR3 is 15 residues. Trimming stripped 7 bases from V and 5 bases from J, with 20 bases between. Here the CDR3 DNA reads TGCGCCAGCAAATCCCCGGGGGTGAAGGGAACTGAAGCTTTCTTT. Residues: CASKSPGVKGTEAFF.

The chain couples TRBV4-1 to TRBJ2-5, with 10 positions matching TRBD2. Germline-derived CDR1 and CDR2 are MGHRA and YSYEKL. V shed 0 bases and J 4 bases; nucleotides not matched to a gene: 8. The CDR3 extends over 17 amino acids. The CDR3 nucleotides are TGCGCCAGCAGCCAAGATCATAGCGGGGGGTTCGGAGAGACCCAGTACTTC. Protein: CASSQDHSGGFGETQYF.

This clonotype has just a few counts. The V and J genes are TRBV2 and TRBJ2-5, with TRBD2 as a possible D gene (6 bases). Trimming cost V 5 bases and J 11 bases, with 12 bases left between them. Germline V CDR1 and CDR2: SNHLY, FYNNEI. The CDR3 sequence is 11 residues long. In nucleotides, the CDR3 is TGTGCCAGCAGTCCCAACGGGGGACAGTACTTC. Encoded protein: CASSPNGGQYF.

The sample holds a few counts of this clonotype. The gene calls are TRBV29-1 and TRBJ1-1; D possibly corresponds to TRBD1 (5 bases). The V and J ends lost 5 bases and 1 base respectively, with 14 bases between them. The CDR3 consists of 14 residues. From germline, CDR1 is SQVTM and CDR2 ANQGSEA. This CDR3 reads CSVWAVDKNTEAFF. Written as DNA, the CDR3 is TGCAGCGTTTGGGCTGTGGACAAGAACACTGAAGCTTTCTTT.

This clonotype has just a few counts. The V gene is TRBV29-1, the J gene TRBJ1-1, with D uncertain. The CDR3 runs 11 residues. The V gene's germline CDR1 is SQVTM and CDR2 ANQGSEA. V dropped 4 bases and J dropped 3 bases, with 6 bases sitting between them. The CDR3 reads CSVVKDTEAFF. For the CDR3, the DNA is TGCAGCGTTGTCAAGGACACTGAAGCTTTCTTT.

The rearrangement uses TRBV19 and TRBJ2-5, with 9 bases that match TRBD1. With 5 bases clipped from V and 5 bases from J, the junction kept 9 bases outside the gene matches. CDR3 length equals 15 residues. Germline CDR1 reads LNHDA; CDR2 reads SQIVND (reference sequence). CDR3 nucleotide sequence: TGTGCCAGTAGTCCAAGGACAGGGGCGGGGGAGACCCAGTACTTC. Amino acid sequence: CASSPRTGAGETQYF.

This chain links TRBV12-5 with TRBJ1-1; D possibly corresponds to TRBD1 (5 bases). CDR1 is LGHNT and CDR2 is FRNRAP in the germline V gene. Trimming took off 5 bases at V and 7 bases at J, with 17 bases between the two ends. The CDR3 loop spans 14 amino acids. CDR3 sequence: CASGDALGGDEAFF. For the CDR3, the DNA is TGTGCTAGTGGTGATGCCTTGGGAGGGGATGAAGCTTTCTTT. Full variable domain (rest looked up from reference TRBV12-5 and TRBJ1-1): DARVTQTPRHKVTEMGQEVTMRCQPILGHNTVFWYRQTMMQGLELLAYFRNRAPLDDSGMPKDRFSAEMPDATLATLKIQPSEPRDSAVYFCASGDALGGDEAFFGQGTRLTVV.

V is TRBV5-5 and J is TRBJ2-1, with 7 bases lining up with TRBD1. This CDR3 is built from 12 residues. The V gene's germline CDR1 is SGHKS and CDR2 YYEKEE (reference sequence). V lost 2 bases, J lost 8 bases, and 1 base stayed unmatched. This chain's CDR3 is CASSFDRDEQFF. CDR3 coding DNA: TGTGCCAGCAGCTTCGACAGGGATGAGCAGTTCTTC.

This chain connects TRBV5-1 to TRBJ2-7; 7 nucleotides align to TRBD1. From germline, CDR1 is SGHRS and CDR2 YFSETQ. Unmatched junction bases numbered 12, after V lost 0 bases and J lost 3 bases. CDR3 length: 17 residues. The CDR3 is CASSLAAGDSPYYEQYV. The CDR3 coding sequence is TGCGCCAGCAGCTTGGCCGCTGGGGACAGCCCCTACTACGAGCAGTACGTC.

The chain recombines TRBV20-1 with TRBJ2-1, with 9 bases fitting TRBD2. The CDR3 has 20 residues. V lost 3 bases and J lost 0; bases outside the gene matches: 18. The germline V gene encodes CDR1 DFQATT and CDR2 SNEGSKA (reference sequence). CDR3 sequence reads: CSASPKLVAGGPSSYNEQFF. The DNA of the CDR3 is TGCAGTGCTAGTCCCAAACTGGTGGCGGGGGGGCCCAGCTCCTACAATGAGCAGTTCTTC.

This clonotype was picked up a small number of times. This rearrangement joins TRBV5-5 to TRBJ1-5; D might be TRBD1 (5 bases). The CDR3 contains 16 residues. The V gene's germline CDR1 is SGHKS and CDR2 YYEKEE (reference sequence). Trimming removed 1 base from V and 3 bases from J, with 14 bases in between. The CDR3 DNA reads TGTGCCAGCAGCTTGTGGCGCGACAGATACAATCAGCCCCAGCATTTT. Translating gives CASSLWRDRYNQPQHF. The full variable domain, with the rest looked up from reference TRBV5-5 and TRBJ1-5, is DAGVTQSPTHLIKTRGQQVTLRCSPISGHKSVSWYQQVLGQGPQFIFQYYEKEERGRGNFPDRFSARQFPNYSSELNVNALLLGDSALYLCASSLWRDRYNQPQHFGDGTRLSIL.

This clonotype was counted between two and nine times. The J gene is TRBJ1-2, the V gene TRBV7-9, with TRBD1 matching over 8 bases. CDR1 SEHNR and CDR2 FQNEAQ come from the germline V gene (reference sequence). Germline trimming cut 5 bases from V and 1 base from J; bases unmatched to any gene: 9. This CDR3 region has 16 residues. The CDR3 spells CASSTLTGGLNYGYTF. In nucleotides, the CDR3 is TGTGCCAGCAGCACCTTAACAGGGGGTCTTAACTATGGCTACACCTTC.

In its sample, this clonotype was seen a few times. CDR3 region: CASSLEGLAGSEQFF. In DNA, the CDR3 is TGCGCCAGCAGCTTGGAGGGACTAGCGGGAAGTGAGCAGTTCTTC. V gene TRBV5-1 combines with J gene TRBJ2-1; 13 bases map to TRBD2. The length of the CDR3 is 15 residues. Germline CDR1 reads SGHRS; CDR2 reads YFSETQ. Trimming at V came to 0 bases and at J to 9 bases, leaving 3 bases not matched to a gene.

The rearrangement uses TRBV7-9 and TRBJ2-7; 7 bases are shared with TRBD1. Germline CDR1 and CDR2: SEHNR and FQNEAQ (reference sequence). This CDR3 comprises 14 residues. Unmatched junction bases numbered 4, after V lost 1 base and J lost 4 bases. The CDR3 DNA reads TGTGCCAGCAGCTTAGACGACAGGGCATACGAGCAGTACGTC. Its translation is CASSLDDRAYEQYV.